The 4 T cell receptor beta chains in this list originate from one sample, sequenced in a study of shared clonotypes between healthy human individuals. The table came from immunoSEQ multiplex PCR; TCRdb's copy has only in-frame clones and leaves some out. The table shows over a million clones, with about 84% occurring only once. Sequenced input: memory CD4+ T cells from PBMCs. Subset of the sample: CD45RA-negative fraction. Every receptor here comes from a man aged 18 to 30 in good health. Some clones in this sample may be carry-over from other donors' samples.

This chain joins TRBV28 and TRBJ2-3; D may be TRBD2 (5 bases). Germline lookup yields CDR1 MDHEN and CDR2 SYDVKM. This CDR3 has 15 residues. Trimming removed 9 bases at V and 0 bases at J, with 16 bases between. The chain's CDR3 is CASPPLATSTDTQYF. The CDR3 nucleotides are TGTGCCAGTCCCCCCCTAGCAACTAGCACAGATACGCAGTATTTT.

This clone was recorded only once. The CDR3 DNA is TGTGCCAGCAGTGGGCCTTGGGACAGGGTATTCTCTGGCTACACCTTC. It specifies CASSGPWDRVFSGYTF. The gene calls are TRBV6-1 and TRBJ1-2, with 9 bases matching TRBD1. Trimming cost V 4 bases and J 7 bases; bases outside gene matches: 13. The CDR3 is 16 residues long. Germline CDR1 MNHNS, CDR2 SASEGT.

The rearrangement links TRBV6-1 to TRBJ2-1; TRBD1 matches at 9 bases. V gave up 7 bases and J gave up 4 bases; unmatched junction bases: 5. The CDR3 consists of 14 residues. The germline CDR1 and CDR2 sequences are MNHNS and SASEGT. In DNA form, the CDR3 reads TGTGCCAGCATCGGGACAGGGATATACAATGAGCAGTTCTTC. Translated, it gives CASIGTGIYNEQFF.

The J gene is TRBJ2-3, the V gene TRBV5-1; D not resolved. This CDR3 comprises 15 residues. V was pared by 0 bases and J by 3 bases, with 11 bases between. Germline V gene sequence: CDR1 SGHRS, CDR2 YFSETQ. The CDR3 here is CASSLALGLTDTQYF. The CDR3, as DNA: TGCGCCAGCAGCTTGGCCCTGGGTTTGACAGATACGCAGTATTTT.